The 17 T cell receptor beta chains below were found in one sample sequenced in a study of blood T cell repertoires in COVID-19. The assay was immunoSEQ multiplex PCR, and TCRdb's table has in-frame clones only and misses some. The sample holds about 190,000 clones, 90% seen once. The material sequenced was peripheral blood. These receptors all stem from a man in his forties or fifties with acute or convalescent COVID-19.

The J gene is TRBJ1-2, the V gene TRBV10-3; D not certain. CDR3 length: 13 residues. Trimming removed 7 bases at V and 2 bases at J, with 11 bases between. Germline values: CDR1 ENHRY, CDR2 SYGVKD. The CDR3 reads CAITVRKNYGYTF. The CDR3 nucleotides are TGTGCCATCACTGTCAGAAAAAACTATGGCTACACCTTC.

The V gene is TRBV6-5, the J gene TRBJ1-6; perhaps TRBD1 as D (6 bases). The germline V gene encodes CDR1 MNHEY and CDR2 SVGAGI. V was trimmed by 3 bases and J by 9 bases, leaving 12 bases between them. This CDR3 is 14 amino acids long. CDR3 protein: CASSYLGHGSPLHF. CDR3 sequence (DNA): TGTGCCAGCAGTTATTTGGGACACGGTTCACCCCTCCACTTT.

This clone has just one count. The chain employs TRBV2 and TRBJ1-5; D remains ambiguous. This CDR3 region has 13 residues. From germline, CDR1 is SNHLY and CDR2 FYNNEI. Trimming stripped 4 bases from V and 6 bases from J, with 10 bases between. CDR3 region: CASSADSGQPQHF. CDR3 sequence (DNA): TGTGCCAGCAGTGCTGACTCGGGTCAGCCCCAGCATTTT.

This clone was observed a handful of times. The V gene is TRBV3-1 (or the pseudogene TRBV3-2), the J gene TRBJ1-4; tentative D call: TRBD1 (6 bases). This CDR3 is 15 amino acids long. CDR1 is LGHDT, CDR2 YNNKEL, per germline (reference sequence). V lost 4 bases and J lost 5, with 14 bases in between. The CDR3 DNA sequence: TGTGCCAGCAGCCGCCGGGACACCAAAAATGAAAAACTGTTTTTT. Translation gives CASSRRDTKNEKLFF.

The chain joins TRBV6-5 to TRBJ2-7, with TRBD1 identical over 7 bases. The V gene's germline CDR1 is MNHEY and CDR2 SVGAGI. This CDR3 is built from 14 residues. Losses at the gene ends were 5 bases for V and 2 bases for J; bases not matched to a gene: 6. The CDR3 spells CASSPPGQPYEQYV. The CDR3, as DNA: TGTGCCAGCAGTCCGCCGGGACAGCCCTACGAGCAGTACGTC.

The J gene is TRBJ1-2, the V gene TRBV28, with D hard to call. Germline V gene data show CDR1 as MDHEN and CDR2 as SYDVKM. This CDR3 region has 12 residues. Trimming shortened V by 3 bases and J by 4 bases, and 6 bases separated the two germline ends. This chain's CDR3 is CASSFVRYGYTF. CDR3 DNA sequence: TGTGCCAGCAGTTTTGTCCGCTATGGCTACACCTTC.

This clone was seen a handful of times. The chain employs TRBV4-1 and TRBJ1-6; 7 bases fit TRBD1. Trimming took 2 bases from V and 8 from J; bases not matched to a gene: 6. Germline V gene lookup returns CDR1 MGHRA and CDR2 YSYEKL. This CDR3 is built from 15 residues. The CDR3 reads CASSQRSTGYSPLHF. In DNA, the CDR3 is TGCGCCAGCAGCCAACGATCGACAGGGTATTCACCCCTCCACTTT.

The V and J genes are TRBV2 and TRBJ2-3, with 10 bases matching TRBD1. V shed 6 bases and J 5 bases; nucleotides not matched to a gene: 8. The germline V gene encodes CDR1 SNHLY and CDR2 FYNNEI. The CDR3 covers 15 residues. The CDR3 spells CASSDGTGDEDTQYF. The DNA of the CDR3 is TGTGCCAGCAGCGACGGGACAGGGGATGAAGATACGCAGTATTTT. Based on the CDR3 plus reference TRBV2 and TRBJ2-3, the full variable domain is EPEVTQTPSHQVTQMGQEVILRCVPISNHLYFYWYRQILGQKVEFLVSFYNNEISEKSEIFDDQFSVERPDGSNFTLKIRSTKLEDSAMYFCASSDGTGDEDTQYFGPGTRLTVL.

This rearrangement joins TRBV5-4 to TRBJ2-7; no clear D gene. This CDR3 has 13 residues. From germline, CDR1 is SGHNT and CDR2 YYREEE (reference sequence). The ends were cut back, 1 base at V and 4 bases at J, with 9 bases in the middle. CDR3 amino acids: CASSLLGAYEQYF. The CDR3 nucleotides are TGTGCCAGCAGCTTGCTCGGAGCTTACGAGCAGTACTTC.

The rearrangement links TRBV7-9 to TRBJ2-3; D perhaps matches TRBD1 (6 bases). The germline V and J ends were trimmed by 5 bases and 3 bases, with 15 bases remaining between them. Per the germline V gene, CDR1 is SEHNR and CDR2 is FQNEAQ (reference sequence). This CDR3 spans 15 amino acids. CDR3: CASSPRLDRTDTQYF. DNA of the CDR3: TGTGCCAGCAGCCCAAGATTGGACAGAACAGATACGCAGTATTTT. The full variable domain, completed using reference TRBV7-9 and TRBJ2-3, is DTGVSQNPRHKITKRGQNVTFRCDPISEHNRLYWYRQTLGQGPEFLTYFQNEAQLEKSRLLSDRFSAERPKGSFSTLEIQRTEQGDSAMYLCASSPRLDRTDTQYFGPGTRLTVL.

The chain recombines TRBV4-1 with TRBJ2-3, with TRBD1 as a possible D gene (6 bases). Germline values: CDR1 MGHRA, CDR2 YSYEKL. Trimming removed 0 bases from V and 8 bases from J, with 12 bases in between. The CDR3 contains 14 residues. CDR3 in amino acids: CASSQDRTVFTQYF. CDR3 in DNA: TGCGCCAGCAGCCAAGATCGGACAGTTTTTACGCAGTATTTT.

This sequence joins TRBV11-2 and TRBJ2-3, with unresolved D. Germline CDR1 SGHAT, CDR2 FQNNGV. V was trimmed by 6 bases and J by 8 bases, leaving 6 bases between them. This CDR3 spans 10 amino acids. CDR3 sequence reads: CASRQITQYF. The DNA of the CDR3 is TGTGCCAGCAGACAGATTACGCAGTATTTT.

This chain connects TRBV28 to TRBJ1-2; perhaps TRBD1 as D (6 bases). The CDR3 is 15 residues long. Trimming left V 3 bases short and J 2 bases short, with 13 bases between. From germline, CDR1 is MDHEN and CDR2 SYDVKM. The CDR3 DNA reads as TGTGCCAGCAGTTTCCCCAGGGGATCGAACTATGGCTACACCTTC. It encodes CASSFPRGSNYGYTF.

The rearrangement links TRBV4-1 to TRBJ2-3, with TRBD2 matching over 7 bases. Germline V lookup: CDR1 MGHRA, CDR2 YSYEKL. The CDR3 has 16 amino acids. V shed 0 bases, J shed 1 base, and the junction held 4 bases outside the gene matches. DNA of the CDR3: TGCGCCAGCAGCCAAGAACGGGGGAGGGGCACAGATACGCAGTATTTT. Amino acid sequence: CASSQERGRGTDTQYF.

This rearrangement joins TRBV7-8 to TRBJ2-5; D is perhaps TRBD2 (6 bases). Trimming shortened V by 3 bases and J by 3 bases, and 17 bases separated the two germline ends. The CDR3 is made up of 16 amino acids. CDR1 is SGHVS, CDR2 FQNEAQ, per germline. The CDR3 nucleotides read TGTGCCAGCAGCTTGGGATGGGGGGTCCCTAAAGAGACCCAGTACTTC. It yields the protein CASSLGWGVPKETQYF.

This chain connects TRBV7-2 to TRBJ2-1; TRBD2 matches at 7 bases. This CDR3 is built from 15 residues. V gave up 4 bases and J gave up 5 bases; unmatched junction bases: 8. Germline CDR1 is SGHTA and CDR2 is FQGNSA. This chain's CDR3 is CASSSSGGRDNEQFF. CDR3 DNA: TGTGCCAGCAGCTCCTCGGGAGGAAGAGACAATGAGCAGTTCTTC.

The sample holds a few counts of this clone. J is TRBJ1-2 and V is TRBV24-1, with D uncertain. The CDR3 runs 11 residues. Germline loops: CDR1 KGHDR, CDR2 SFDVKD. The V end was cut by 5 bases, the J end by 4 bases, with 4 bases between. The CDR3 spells CATSGSYGYTF. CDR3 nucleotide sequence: TGTGCCACCAGTGGGAGCTATGGCTACACCTTC.